These 5 T cell receptor beta chains were sequenced from one sample in a study of beta chain features in type 1 diabetes. Expressed TCRB transcripts got sequenced, as all isolated RNA was reverse transcribed. Profiled with immunoSEQ multiplex PCR; TCRdb holds only in-frame clones, not every one. Of around 300,000 clones in the sample, 12% to 15% were seen once. Sequencing was performed on central memory CD4+ T cells from blood. Source of these receptors: a man aged 25-40 years in good health.

This clone was detected only a few times. J is TRBJ2-3 and V is TRBV11-3; D is uncertain. Trimming took 1 base from V and 1 from J, leaving 9 bases between them. The CDR3 covers 15 residues. In germline, CDR1 is SGHNT, CDR2 YENEEA. CDR3 bases: TGTGCCAGCAGCTTAGGCGCACGTGGCACAGATACGCAGTATTTT. This codes for CASSLGARGTDTQYF.

V gene TRBV7-9 combines with J gene TRBJ2-5; no firm D call. The germline V gene encodes CDR1 SEHNR and CDR2 FQNEAQ (reference sequence). V lost 6 bases and J 7 bases, leaving 15 bases between the germline ends. The CDR3 has 13 residues. CDR3 sequence: CASRGRNLWTQYF. For the CDR3, the DNA is TGTGCCAGCAGAGGCCGCAATCTATGGACCCAGTACTTC.

The chain couples TRBV19 to TRBJ2-7, with D maybe TRBD2 (7 bases). Germline-derived CDR1 and CDR2 are LNHDA and SQIVND (reference sequence). Trimming pared 3 bases from V and 3 bases from J, leaving 15 bases between. This CDR3 has 15 residues. The CDR3 is CASSIEGGLDYEQYF. The CDR3 nucleotides are TGTGCCAGTAGTATTGAGGGGGGGCTCGACTACGAGCAGTACTTC.

The chain links TRBV7-8 to TRBJ2-7; D gene uncertain. The CDR3 runs 15 residues. The germline gives CDR1 SGHVS, CDR2 FQNEAQ. V dropped 1 base and J dropped 3 bases, with 13 bases sitting between them. CDR3 region: CASSLVMQNFYEQYF. CDR3 DNA: TGTGCCAGCAGCTTAGTCATGCAGAATTTCTACGAGCAGTACTTC.

This clone was counted a few times. This chain connects TRBV6-5 to TRBJ2-3; tentative D call: TRBD1 (5 bases). The CDR3 extends over 14 amino acids. From germline, CDR1 is MNHEY and CDR2 SVGAGI. V was shortened by 2 bases and J by 3 bases, with 9 bases between the two germline ends. The DNA for the CDR3 is TGTGCCAGCAGTTACCTAGGGGAAACAGATACGCAGTATTTT. Translating gives CASSYLGETDTQYF.